This entry lists 8 T cell receptor beta chains sequenced from one sample in a study of cytomegalovirus exposure and HLA in healthy donors (TCRdb year 2017). The library came from the immunoSEQ multiplex PCR assay. A mixture of 60 forward primers for TCR Vbeta segments and 13 reverse primers for TCR Jbeta segments was used in the multiplex PCR. Entries here come from immuneACCESS through TCRdb and include only in-frame sequences with V and J called. Some clones fail to appear in such tables; in the studies checked, an unresolved V gene covers under half of the shortfall, and the cause of the remainder is unknown. This sample holds around 120,000 clones; around 81% were observed only once. The ten biggest clones cover under 4% of the sample. The material sequenced was PBMCs. The receptors come from a woman in her twenties or thirties in good health and CMV-seronegative.

The V call is TRBV11-2, the J call TRBJ2-5; 7 bases align to TRBD1. The V gene end was trimmed by 10 bases and the J gene end by 1 base; junction bases not matched to a gene: 12. The CDR3 is 15 amino acids. Germline CDR1 is SGHAT and CDR2 is FQNNGV. CDR3: CATKMGQTFQETQYF. Here the CDR3 DNA reads TGTGCCACCAAGATGGGACAGACTTTCCAAGAGACCCAGTACTTC.

The chain carries TRBV19 and TRBJ2-7; TRBD2 aligns across 11 bases. Germline V gene data show CDR1 as LNHDA and CDR2 as SQIVND (reference sequence). J was trimmed by 3 bases and V by 7 bases; bases with no gene match: 2. The CDR3 length is 13 residues. In DNA, the CDR3 is TGTGCCAGTACCGGGACTAGCGGCTACGAGCAGTACTTC. Its translation is CASTGTSGYEQYF.

V and J are TRBV28 and TRBJ1-1; 8 nucleotides align to TRBD1. V shed 6 bases and J 4 bases; nucleotides not matched to a gene: 10. Per germline, CDR1 MDHEN and CDR2 SYDVKM. This CDR3 has 15 residues. The DNA for the CDR3 is TGTGCCAGCAGCCCGGACAGGGAGTTTGGCACTGAAGCTTTCTTT. This encodes CASSPDREFGTEAFF.

This clone showed up just a few times. The gene calls are TRBV4-3 and TRBJ1-4; tentative D call: TRBD1 (5 bases). The CDR3 has 16 amino acids. The germline V gene encodes CDR1 LGHNA and CDR2 YSLEER. Trimming stripped 0 bases from V and 8 bases from J, with 16 bases between. The CDR3 reads CASSQDGEGFSEKLFF. The CDR3 coding sequence is TGCGCCAGCAGCCAAGACGGGGAGGGGTTTTCCGAAAAACTGTTTTTT.

This chain joins TRBV15 and TRBJ1-5, with TRBD1 identical over 7 bases. This CDR3 has 15 amino acids. The V segment lost 2 bases and the J segment 6 bases; nucleotides outside the gene matches: 7. Germline CDR1 LNHNV, CDR2 YYDKDF (reference sequence). CDR3 sequence reads: CATSRTTGDRQPQHF. In DNA form, the CDR3 reads TGTGCCACCAGCAGAACAACAGGGGACCGTCAGCCCCAGCATTTT.

The chain joins TRBV20-1 to TRBJ1-2, with D uncertain. CDR1 and CDR2 from the germline V gene are DFQATT and SNEGSKA (reference sequence). The V gene lost 5 bases and the J gene lost 8 bases, with 9 bases spanning the gap. This CDR3 is 10 amino acids long. The CDR3 region is CSASGGGYTF. The DNA of the CDR3 is TGCAGTGCTTCGGGTGGGGGCTACACCTTC.

The chain couples TRBV18 to TRBJ2-7, with D tentatively TRBD1 (6 bases). Per the germline V gene, CDR1 is KGHSH and CDR2 is LQKENI. The length of the CDR3 is 12 residues. The V end lost 6 bases, the J end lost 4 bases, and 10 bases lay between the germline ends. In nucleotides, the CDR3 is TGTGCCAGCTCCCCCGACAGGTACGAGCAGTACTTC. The encoded protein is CASSPDRYEQYF.

This clone came up a few times. The rearrangement joins TRBV18 to TRBJ2-3; D is possibly TRBD1 (5 bases). The germline V and J ends were trimmed by 3 bases and 1 base, with 8 bases remaining between them. Germline CDR1 and CDR2: KGHSH and LQKENI. The CDR3 runs 14 residues. CDR3 DNA: TGTGCCAGCTCACCGTCACAGGGCACAGATACGCAGTATTTT. It translates to CASSPSQGTDTQYF.